Given below is one T cell receptor beta chain in context. The antigen remains undetermined. The sample originates from a study of CD8 T cells in Susac syndrome. General study points: It was acknowledged in the study that its TCR sequencing and HLA analysis involved a relatively small number of individuals.

The RNA, about 0.5 to 1 ug, was put through reverse transcription using random hexamers. By means of immunoSEQ multiplex PCR, TCR beta CDR3 spanning 54 Vbeta and 13 Jbeta underwent amplification. Each CDR3 protein gets one entry after TCRdb re-called the immunoSEQ multiplex PCR reads with MiXCR. The data show fewer than 250,000 distinct CDR3 sequences, more than 85% seen once. The CDR3 loop spans 12 amino acids. Germline V gene data show CDR1 as SQVTM and CDR2 as ANQGSEA. The V end lost 3 bases, the J end lost 2 bases, and 8 bases lay between the germline ends. Sequenced input: CD8+ T cells from PBMCs. V gene TRBV29-1 combines with J gene TRBJ2-7; D unclear. The TCR sequence derives from a human donor with multiple sclerosis. The CDR3 spells CSVEGRAYEQYF. The CDR3 nucleotides read TGCAGCGTTGAGGGTAGGGCCTACGAGCAGTACTTC.